Below, 18 T cell receptor beta chains from the same sample are listed, as sequenced in a study of T cells after yellow fever vaccination. TCRdb fed the 5' RACE reads into MiXCR, producing one record per CDR3 protein. The data contain about 73,000 distinct CDR3 sequences, 7.5% to 8% of them singletons. The sample in question was CD8+ T cells sorted from PBMCs, obtained on the day of the yellow fever booster vaccination. These receptor sequences come from a man aged 25 to 40 who received the YFV17D yellow fever vaccine.

This clonotype was detected many times. This chain connects TRBV5-6 to TRBJ2-7; tentative D call: TRBD2 (7 bases). The CDR3 length is 16 residues. V gave up 1 base and J gave up 3 bases, with 17 bases separating them. The V gene's germline CDR1 is SGHDT and CDR2 YYEEEE. CDR3 region: CASSLYLEAGHYEQYF. The CDR3 coding sequence is TGTGCCAGCAGCTTGTATTTGGAAGCGGGACACTACGAGCAGTACTTC.

This clonotype has a count of ten or more. The chain has TRBV5-1 and TRBJ2-7, with 11 positions matching TRBD2. J lost 7 bases, V lost 6 bases, and 9 bases had no gene match. This CDR3 spans 14 amino acids. CDR1 is SGHRS and CDR2 is YFSETQ in the germline V gene. The CDR3 here is CASTPGLAAEEQYF. CDR3 bases: TGCGCCAGCACCCCGGGACTAGCGGCCGAGGAGCAGTACTTC.

V usage is TRBV7-9 and J usage is TRBJ1-4; D unresolved. CDR1 is SEHNR, CDR2 FQNEAQ, per germline (reference sequence). With 5 bases removed from V and 6 bases from J, the gap between germline ends came to 19 bases. The CDR3 has 16 amino acids. The CDR3 DNA is TGTGCCAGCAGCCCCGATTCCCCGGGAGGAGATGAAAAACTGTTTTTT. Amino acid sequence: CASSPDSPGGDEKLFF.

This chain connects TRBV7-9 to TRBJ2-1; 11 nucleotides match TRBD2. The CDR3 has 15 residues. V lost 5 bases to trimming and J lost 4 bases; unmatched junction nucleotides: 4. Germline assignment: CDR1 SEHNR and CDR2 FQNEAQ (reference sequence). Here the CDR3 reads CASSLTSGIYNEQFF. The CDR3, as DNA: TGTGCCAGCAGCCTGACTAGCGGGATTTACAATGAGCAGTTCTTC.

This clonotype has just a few counts. This chain connects TRBV7-2 to TRBJ2-1; weak D call: TRBD1 (6 bases). Looked up from germline, CDR1 is SGHTA and CDR2 is FQGNSA. There are 14 residues in the CDR3. The V end lost 5 bases, the J end lost 5 bases, and 13 bases lay between the germline ends. CDR3 sequence (DNA): TGTGCCAGCAGCCACGGACCAGGGGACAATGAGCAGTTCTTC. It codes for CASSHGPGDNEQFF.

This clonotype was seen only a few times. The chain employs TRBV7-6 and TRBJ1-1; D is unclear. The ends were cut back, 3 bases at V and 1 base at J, with 9 bases in the middle. The CDR3 covers 14 residues. Per the germline V gene, CDR1 is SGHVS and CDR2 is FNYEAQ. The CDR3 coding sequence is TGTGCCAGCAGCTTGGGCGGGTCGAACACTGAAGCTTTCTTT. Protein sequence: CASSLGGSNTEAFF.

A few counts support this clonotype. The rearrangement links TRBV29-1 to TRBJ1-1; D unresolved. Germline CDR1 is SQVTM and CDR2 is ANQGSEA. CDR3 length equals 13 residues. Deletions cut 7 bases from V and 0 bases from J, with 12 bases between. CDR3 loop: CSALWAMNTEAFF. CDR3 nucleotide sequence: TGCAGCGCCCTGTGGGCGATGAACACTGAAGCTTTCTTT.

This clonotype was recorded a few times. One end of the junction does not line up with germline, which may come from a read error. The rearrangement links TRBV12-3 or TRBV12-4 to TRBJ2-1; a weak D match, TRBD1 (7 bases). The CDR3 extends over 15 amino acids. In DNA form, the CDR3 reads TGTGCCAGCAGTTTCGGAGGGGGCTCCTACACTGAGCAGTTCTTC. Translating gives CASSFGGGSYTEQFF.

This clonotype was detected only a few times. The chain is built from TRBV6-6 and TRBJ1-6; no clear D gene. V lost 2 bases, J lost 5 bases, and 1 base lay in between. This CDR3 region has 12 residues. CDR1 and CDR2 (germline): MNHNY, SVGAGI (reference sequence). As DNA, the CDR3 is TGTGCCAGCAGTTACAATAATTCACCCCTCCACTTT. As protein: CASSYNNSPLHF.

This clonotype was detected a few times. This rearrangement joins TRBV21-1 to TRBJ2-3; the table calls TRBD2, which could not be checked here. TRBV21-1 is reported as a pseudogene. The CDR3 is made up of 16 amino acids. For the CDR3, the DNA is TGTGCCAGCAGCGCCACTAGCGGGAGGGCGACAGATACGCAGTATTTT. It codes for CASSATSGRATDTQYF.

This clonotype was detected many times. The chain recombines TRBV5-1 with TRBJ2-2; D is undetermined. The ends were cut back, 0 bases at V and 6 bases at J, with 0 bases in the middle. Looked up from germline, CDR1 is SGHRS and CDR2 is YFSETQ. There are 11 residues in the CDR3. The CDR3 protein is CASSLAGELFF. CDR3 nucleotide sequence: TGCGCCAGCAGCTTGGCCGGGGAGCTGTTTTTT.

A few counts support this clonotype. This sequence joins TRBV5-4 and TRBJ2-3, with 8 bases identical to TRBD2. Looked up from germline, CDR1 is SGHNT and CDR2 is YYREEE (reference sequence). The CDR3 covers 16 residues. V lost 3 bases, J lost 2 bases, and 8 bases stayed unmatched. CDR3 in amino acids: CASSSPGGPFTDTQYF. DNA for the CDR3: TGTGCCAGCAGCTCACCGGGAGGGCCGTTCACAGATACGCAGTATTTT. Full variable domain (missing parts from reference TRBV5-4 and TRBJ2-3): ETGVTQSPTHLIKTRGQQVTLRCSSQSGHNTVSWYQQALGQGPQFIFQYYREEENGRGNFPPRFSGLQFPNYSSELNVNALELDDSALYLCASSSPGGPFTDTQYFGPGTRLTVL.

This clonotype has more than one count but fewer than ten. This chain joins TRBV27 and TRBJ1-5; D not resolved. Germline loops: CDR1 MNHEY, CDR2 SMNVEV (reference sequence). V lost 10 bases to trimming and J lost 4 bases, with 17 bases between them. The CDR3 contains 14 residues. CDR3 bases: TGTGCCACCGGGGTTTTGGGTCAAAATCAGCCCCAGCATTTT. Amino acid sequence: CATGVLGQNQPQHF.

This clonotype turned up a few times. The rearrangement joins TRBV7-9 to TRBJ2-4; D gene unclear. CDR3 size: 11 residues. V was cut by 5 bases and J by 8 bases, with 7 bases left in between. Germline-derived CDR1 and CDR2 are SEHNR and FQNEAQ (reference sequence). CDR3 DNA: TGTGCCAGCAGCCATGGGGACATTCAGTACTTC. It translates to CASSHGDIQYF.

The V and J genes are TRBV6-2 or TRBV6-3 and TRBJ2-1; D is perhaps TRBD2 (5 bases). The V end lost 0 bases, the J end lost 8 bases, and 5 bases lay between the germline ends. This CDR3 has 12 residues. Germline V CDR1 and CDR2: MNHEY, SVGEGT. This CDR3 is CASSYSRDEQFF. The CDR3 bases are TGTGCCAGCAGTTACTCGAGGGATGAGCAGTTCTTC.

V usage is TRBV27 and J usage is TRBJ2-4; unclear D gene. Trimming removed 5 bases at V and 0 bases at J, with 11 bases between. This CDR3 has 15 residues. The germline V gene has CDR1 MNHEY and CDR2 SMNVEV (reference sequence). CDR3: CASSRGGVAKNIQYF. CDR3 coding DNA: TGTGCCAGCAGTAGAGGTGGGGTAGCCAAAAACATTCAGTACTTC.

The chain carries TRBV3-1 and TRBJ2-7; 7 bases match TRBD1. The V gene's germline CDR1 is LGHDT and CDR2 YNNKEL (reference sequence). V lost 0 bases, J lost 4 bases, and 9 bases stayed unmatched. This CDR3 region has 16 residues. The CDR3 DNA reads as TGTGCCAGCAGCCAAGACCCCGGGACAGCTGTATACGAGCAGTACTTC. Its protein is CASSQDPGTAVYEQYF.

This clonotype came up a few times. V is TRBV21-1 and J is TRBJ2-3. TRBV21-1 is classified as a pseudogene. The CDR3 covers 12 residues. CDR3 sequence reads: CASRTPFDTQYF. As DNA, the CDR3 is TGTGCCAGCAGAACGCCCTTTGATACGCAGTATTTT.